Below are 30 T cell receptor beta chains sequenced from a single sample in a study of blood T cell repertoires in COVID-19 (dated by TCRdb to the early 2020s). Libraries were constructed by the immunoSEQ multiplex PCR assay. In TCRdb, the immuneACCESS table is reduced to in-frame sequences with V and J assigned. These tables do not hold every clone; where another copy was compared, an unresolved V gene accounts for under half, and the others remain unexplained. A total of approximately 78,000 clones appear in this sample, roughly 87% of them only once. Approximately 30% of the sample lies in the top ten. The sample taken for sequencing was peripheral blood. The receptor source for this set is a man between 45 and 60 years old with acute or convalescent COVID-19.

This chain's CDR3 is CASSTRKDREDYGYTF. Here the CDR3 DNA reads TGTGCCAGCAGCACGCGCAAAGACAGGGAGGACTATGGCTACACCTTC. This chain uses TRBV7-2 with TRBJ1-2; TRBD1 agrees at 7 bases. With V trimmed by 5 bases and J by 3 bases, 12 bases remained unmatched. The CDR3 has 16 amino acids. The germline gives CDR1 SGHTA, CDR2 FQGNSA.

V and J are TRBV29-1 and TRBJ2-3; 11 bases fit TRBD1. This CDR3 comprises 13 residues. The germline CDR1 and CDR2 sequences are SQVTM and ANQGSEA. The junction had 3 bases not matched to a gene; V was cut back by 6 bases and J by 4 bases. In nucleotides, the CDR3 is TGCAGCGTGGCGGGACAGGGGGCAGATACGCAGTATTTT. This gives the protein CSVAGQGADTQYF.

The J gene is TRBJ1-1, the V gene TRBV6-6; 7 bases agree with TRBD1. CDR3 size: 15 residues. CDR1 and CDR2 from the germline V gene are MNHNY and SVGAGI (reference sequence). V lost 7 bases to trimming and J lost 0 bases; unmatched junction nucleotides: 8. The CDR3 DNA reads as TGTGCCAGCAATTTCAGACAGGGAATGAACACTGAAGCTTTCTTT. Protein product: CASNFRQGMNTEAFF.

CDR3 amino acids: CASSIRDRIPGRNGYTF. The CDR3 DNA reads as TGTGCCAGTAGTATCCGGGACAGGATTCCCGGGCGTAACGGCTACACCTTC. This sequence joins TRBV19 and TRBJ1-2; TRBD1 aligns across 8 bases. This CDR3 has 17 amino acids. Germline values: CDR1 LNHDA, CDR2 SQIVND (reference sequence). With V trimmed by 3 bases and J by 8 bases, 17 bases remained unmatched.

The chain employs TRBV10-3 and TRBJ1-2, with TRBD1 as a possible D gene (5 bases). Trimming took off 2 bases at V and 0 bases at J, with 13 bases between the two ends. The CDR3 is made up of 16 amino acids. Germline CDR1 ENHRY, CDR2 SYGVKD. CDR3 amino acids: CAISELWGETNYGYTF. CDR3 nucleotides: TGTGCCATCAGTGAGCTTTGGGGCGAAACTAACTATGGCTACACCTTC.

V gene TRBV21-1 combines with J gene TRBJ1-5; the D call TRBD1 from the table was never checked on the DNA. TRBV21-1 is reported as a pseudogene. There are 13 residues in the CDR3. For the CDR3, the DNA is TGTGCCAGCAGCTGGGTCCAGGATCAGCCCCAGCATTTT. It codes for CASSWVQDQPQHF.

This rearrangement joins TRBV11-3 to TRBJ2-5, with unresolved D. This CDR3 is built from 14 residues. Germline assignment: CDR1 SGHNT and CDR2 YENEEA. V was clipped by 4 bases and J by 7 bases, with 16 bases between them. In DNA form, the CDR3 reads TGTGCCAGCAGCTCCCGAGGAAGAGATGGGACCCAGTACTTC. Translating it yields CASSSRGRDGTQYF.

The genes are TRBV4-1 and TRBJ2-5; perhaps TRBD2 as D (6 bases). V was trimmed by 0 bases and J by 13 bases, leaving 12 bases between them. The CDR3 spans 12 residues. The germline V gene encodes CDR1 MGHRA and CDR2 YSYEKL. CDR3 protein: CASSQDRGGLYF. The CDR3 nucleotides read TGCGCCAGCAGCCAAGATCGTGGGGGGTTGTACTTC.

The V call is TRBV27, the J call TRBJ2-5; 14 nucleotides match TRBD2. CDR3 length: 17 amino acids. CDR1 is MNHEY, CDR2 SMNVEV, per germline (reference sequence). V was pared by 6 bases and J by 5 bases, with 11 bases of the junction left unmatched. CDR3 sequence: CASSPGLAGGMGETQYF. The CDR3 DNA reads TGTGCCAGCAGCCCTGGACTAGCGGGGGGCATGGGGGAGACCCAGTACTTC.

V is TRBV6-5 and J is TRBJ2-3; D possibly corresponds to TRBD1 (5 bases). The CDR3 is 11 amino acids. Germline loops: CDR1 MNHEY, CDR2 SVGAGI. Trimming stripped 4 bases from V and 6 bases from J, with 5 bases between. CDR3 coding DNA: TGTGCCAGCAGTTCAGGGGATACGCAGTATTTT. Its protein product is CASSSGDTQYF.

The gene calls are TRBV27 and TRBJ1-4; the match to TRBD1 covers 7 bases. Germline loops: CDR1 MNHEY, CDR2 SMNVEV (reference sequence). The CDR3 totals 13 residues. The V segment lost 5 bases and the J segment 13 bases; nucleotides outside the gene matches: 10. The CDR3 bases are TGTGCCAGCAGTCCGAGACAGGGCCTGGGACTGTTTTTT. Translation: CASSPRQGLGLFF.

The chain links TRBV30 to TRBJ1-6; 9 nucleotides line up with TRBD1. Germline CDR1 and CDR2: GTSNPN and SVGIG (reference sequence). The trim removed 3 bases at V and 9 bases at J, leaving 6 bases unmatched. The CDR3 has 14 residues. The CDR3 bases are TGTGCCTGGAGCTTGGACAGGGGTGGTTCACCCCTCCACTTT. Translating it yields CAWSLDRGGSPLHF.

This clone has a handful of counts. The V gene is TRBV6-6, the J gene TRBJ1-5, with TRBD1 identical over 7 bases. V was pared by 5 bases and J by 0 bases, with 10 bases of the junction left unmatched. The CDR3 spans 17 residues. Germline V gene data show CDR1 as MNHNY and CDR2 as SVGAGI (reference sequence). In DNA form, the CDR3 reads TGTGCCAGCAGTCCGCGGACAGGAGGATATAGCAATCAGCCCCAGCATTTT. It encodes CASSPRTGGYSNQPQHF.

The chain uses TRBV28 and TRBJ1-2, with D tentatively TRBD1 (6 bases). The V and J ends lost 5 bases and 2 bases respectively, with 18 bases between them. Germline CDR1 reads MDHEN; CDR2 reads SYDVKM. The CDR3 length is 16 residues. This CDR3 is CASSTTSGGANYGYTF. The CDR3 DNA follows: TGTGCCAGCAGTACGACCTCGGGGGGCGCAAACTATGGCTACACCTTC.

The CDR3 reads CASSPRRLAPLHF. The CDR3 nucleotides read TGTGCCAGCAGTCCAAGGAGGCTTGCACCCCTCCACTTT. V gene TRBV6-5 combines with J gene TRBJ1-6; D is undetermined. The CDR3 sequence is 13 residues long. Per the germline V gene, CDR1 is MNHEY and CDR2 is SVGAGI. The V end lost 5 bases, the J end lost 11 bases, and 13 bases lay between the germline ends.

This chain joins TRBV27 and TRBJ2-2; tentative D call: TRBD2 (5 bases). Trimming shortened V by 7 bases and J by 5 bases, and 11 bases separated the two germline ends. The CDR3 covers 13 residues. Germline CDR1 and CDR2: MNHEY and SMNVEV (reference sequence). The CDR3 DNA sequence: TGTGCCAGCACCCTCACGGGGACCGGGGAGCTGTTTTTT. Translated: CASTLTGTGELFF.

For this clone: Compared with germline, one end of the junction differs, possibly owing to a read error. This sequence joins TRBV9 and TRBJ1-2; perhaps TRBD1 as D (5 bases). CDR1 is SGDLS and CDR2 is YYNGEE in the germline V gene. The length of the CDR3 is 13 residues. CDR3 nucleotides: TGTGCCGGCAGCGTATCAGGGAACTATGGCTACACCTTC. Encoded protein: CAGSVSGNYGYTF.

The J gene is TRBJ2-3, the V gene TRBV14; D is uncertain. Trimming removed 0 bases from V and 0 bases from J, with 10 bases in between. The CDR3 has 16 residues. Germline-derived CDR1 and CDR2 are SGHDN and FVKESK. CDR3 in amino acids: CASSQDPRRSTDTQYF. The CDR3 DNA reads TGTGCCAGCAGCCAAGATCCCAGGCGAAGCACAGATACGCAGTATTTT.

The chain is built from TRBV6-1 and TRBJ2-2; 9 bases line up with TRBD2. Losses at the gene ends were 4 bases for V and 0 bases for J; bases not matched to a gene: 9. Germline CDR1 reads MNHNS; CDR2 reads SASEGT. The CDR3 sequence is 18 residues long. Here the CDR3 reads CASSGWLSGGSNTGELFF. Written as DNA, the CDR3 is TGTGCCAGCAGTGGGTGGTTGAGCGGGGGGTCGAACACCGGGGAGCTGTTTTTT.

The chain links TRBV19 to TRBJ1-2; 8 bases are shared with TRBD1. Germline values: CDR1 LNHDA, CDR2 SQIVND (reference sequence). CDR3 length: 15 amino acids. V lost 1 base to trimming and J lost 6 bases; unmatched junction nucleotides: 7. CDR3 loop: CASSIVPDRADGYTF. CDR3 DNA: TGTGCCAGTAGTATAGTACCGGACAGGGCTGATGGCTACACCTTC.

The chain joins TRBV3-1 (or the pseudogene TRBV3-2) to TRBJ1-6; tentatively, D is TRBD1 (5 bases). V dropped 4 bases and J dropped 6 bases, with 19 bases sitting between them. The CDR3 is 17 residues long. Germline CDR1 reads LGHDT; CDR2 reads YNNKEL (reference sequence). This chain's CDR3 is CASSPLGASTTNSPLHF. CDR3 nucleotides: TGTGCCAGCAGCCCCCTTGGGGCGTCCACCACTAATTCACCCCTCCACTTT.

J is TRBJ2-1 and V is TRBV27; 8 positions match TRBD1. CDR3 size: 16 residues. Per the germline V gene, CDR1 is MNHEY and CDR2 is SMNVEV (reference sequence). The V gene end was trimmed by 3 bases and the J gene end by 7 bases; junction bases not matched to a gene: 11. The CDR3 sequence is CASSFGQGLTGNEQFF. The CDR3 DNA reads TGTGCCAGCAGTTTCGGACAGGGCCTTACGGGGAATGAGCAGTTCTTC.

The chain carries TRBV28 and TRBJ2-3, with TRBD1 matching 7 bases. Trimming at V came to 8 bases and at J to 2 bases, leaving 13 bases not matched to a gene. The CDR3 sequence is 16 residues long. Germline V gene sequence: CDR1 MDHEN, CDR2 SYDVKM. The CDR3 DNA reads as TGTGCCAGCGCCCCGAGGGGGCGCCCCATCACAGATACGCAGTATTTT. It specifies CASAPRGRPITDTQYF.

The J gene is TRBJ2-2, the V gene TRBV14, with D maybe TRBD2 (5 bases). Germline lookup yields CDR1 SGHDN and CDR2 FVKESK. V was clipped by 3 bases and J by 1 base, with 9 bases between them. The CDR3 covers 15 residues. CDR3 nucleotides: TGTGCCAGCAGCCAGTGGAGGCTGAACACCGGGGAGCTGTTTTTT. As protein: CASSQWRLNTGELFF. The variable domain in full, completed from reference TRBV14 and TRBJ2-2, reads EAGVTQFPSHSVIEKGQTVTLRCDPISGHDNLYWYRRVMGKEIKFLLHFVKESKQDESGMPNNRFLAERTGGTYSTLKVQPAELEDSGVYFCASSQWRLNTGELFFGEGSRLTVL.

This rearrangement joins TRBV28 to TRBJ1-5; 7 positions agree with TRBD1. CDR1 MDHEN and CDR2 SYDVKM come from the germline V gene. The V segment lost 5 bases and the J segment 2 bases; nucleotides outside the gene matches: 9. This CDR3 is built from 16 residues. Here the CDR3 DNA reads TGTGCCAGCAGTCTACCGACAGGGCAGGGCAATCAGCCCCAGCATTTT. Its translation is CASSLPTGQGNQPQHF.

V and J are TRBV21-1 and TRBJ1-2; the DNA was not used to check the table's D call, TRBD1. TRBV21-1 is labeled a pseudogene. This CDR3 is 14 amino acids long. DNA of the CDR3: TGTGCCAGCAGGGGACAGAGATATAACTATGGCTACACCTTC. Amino acids: CASRGQRYNYGYTF.

The J gene is TRBJ1-2, the V gene TRBV3-1 (or the pseudogene TRBV3-2), with no clear D. Germline V gives CDR1 LGHDT, CDR2 YNNKEL (reference sequence). This CDR3 region has 14 residues. Trimming pared 0 bases from V and 14 bases from J, leaving 19 bases between. The CDR3 sequence: CASSQDGLKNRPTF. CDR3 DNA: TGTGCCAGCAGCCAAGATGGGCTTAAGAATAGGCCGACCTTC.

The chain recombines TRBV7-3 with TRBJ2-1; D remains ambiguous. V gave up 1 base and J gave up 2 bases, with 12 bases separating them. The CDR3 spans 16 residues. The germline CDR1 and CDR2 sequences are SGHTA and FQGTGA. This CDR3 reads CASSLRPQFPYNEQFF. CDR3 sequence (DNA): TGTGCCAGCAGCTTAAGGCCCCAATTTCCCTACAATGAGCAGTTCTTC. The full variable domain, with the rest looked up from reference TRBV7-3 and TRBJ2-1, is GAGVSQTPSNKVTEKGKYVELRCDPISGHTALYWYRQSLGQGPEFLIYFQGTGAADDSGLPNDRFFAVRPEGSVSTLKIQRTERGDSAVYLCASSLRPQFPYNEQFFGPGTRLTVL.

The V and J genes are TRBV2 and TRBJ2-7; D unclear. This CDR3 has 11 residues. The V gene's germline CDR1 is SNHLY and CDR2 FYNNEI. V was shortened by 0 bases and J by 7 bases, with 4 bases between the two germline ends. CDR3 coding DNA: TGTGCCAGCAGTGAAGCGCGAGAGCAGTACTTC. The encoded protein is CASSEAREQYF.

The chain links TRBV6-5 to TRBJ2-3; D might be TRBD2 (6 bases). Germline lookup yields CDR1 MNHEY and CDR2 SVGAGI. The CDR3 runs to 15 residues. Trimming removed 6 bases at V and 2 bases at J, with 15 bases between. As DNA, the CDR3 is TGTGCCAGCAGCAAAGCGGGCCACCTCACAGATACGCAGTATTTT. Translation gives CASSKAGHLTDTQYF.